This T cell receptor (beta chain) originates from a study of blood T cell repertoires in COVID-19. Study-level background: Samples representing acute and convalescent COVID-19 were sourced from the United States, Italy and Spain. PBMCs, B-cell-depleted T cells, or T cells were the source of the cDNA or gDNA that made up the material.

The CDR3 consists of 14 residues. The V segment lost 7 bases and the J segment 2 bases; nucleotides outside the gene matches: 5. Germline CDR1 LNHDA, CDR2 SQIVND (reference sequence). Repertoires were generated with immunoSEQ multiplex PCR, while TCRdb's copy carries only in-frame clones and drops some. The table records 300,000 to 450,000 clones, about 89% of them present only once. The clonotype originates from a woman aged 55 to 70 with COVID-19, enrolled during active disease. Sequenced material: peripheral blood. This chain connects TRBV19 to TRBJ1-2; TRBD1 agrees at 9 bases. In nucleotides, the CDR3 is TGTGCCAGTAAGGAACAGGGGGCAAACTATGGCTACACCTTC. Translated, it gives CASKEQGANYGYTF.